This T cell receptor (beta chain) originates from a study of cytomegalovirus exposure and HLA in healthy donors. Study overall: HLA-typed donors were the source of about 85 million unique TCRs, which an early data release held. Study results and caveats: Per a later analysis, HLA-associated TCR beta chains showed more clonal expansion than other, equally common TCR beta chains.

This CDR3 region has 18 residues. Germline CDR1 is SGDLS and CDR2 is YYNGEE. V was shortened by 1 base and J by 7 bases, with 26 bases between the two germline ends. Use of 60 Vbeta and 13 Jbeta primers characterized the PCR. Generated by immunoSEQ multiplex PCR, the TCRdb table keeps only in-frame clones and is missing some. The sample consists of over 65,000 clones, just under 80% of them appearing once. On this clone itself: Antigen unknown. This sample also contains other DNA sequences that code for the same CDR3.

The chain joins TRBV9 to TRBJ1-2; TRBD1 is a possible D gene (6 bases). The origin of this receptor is a man in his forties in good health and CMV-seronegative. Sequenced input: PBMCs. The CDR3 sequence is CASSVKGVTGLLISGYTF. DNA of the CDR3: TGTGCCAGCAGCGTAAAGGGGGTGACGGGCTTGCTGATTAGTGGCTACACCTTC.